These T cell receptor beta chains were read from a single sample in a study of shared clonotypes between healthy human individuals. TCRdb's copy holds only in-frame clones and misses some; the assay was immunoSEQ multiplex PCR. The sample lists some 630,000 clones, less than 80% seen once, with approximately 1.8% in the top ten. Sequenced sample: memory CD4+ T cells sorted from blood. Source of these receptors: a woman aged 30 to 39 in good health. Both conserved end residues are trimmed from each CDR3.

V | CDR3
TRBV7-2 | ASSLDLARGYT
TRBV19 | ASSPRTGVRDNEQF
TRBV19 | ASSPADRVVGNIQY
TRBV7-6 | ASSLNVGAGQPQH
TRBV5-1 | ASSFSGLDTETQY
TRBV18 | ASSGTGQGSYEQY
TRBV6-5 | ASGFHNEKLF
TRBV7-9 | ASSLEGTSGRFYNEQF
TRBV5-1 | ASSGKTGQGYEQY
TRBV15 | ATSRGMDRESSYEQY
TRBV18 | ASSGTDEKLF
TRBV7-9 | ASSLGGSNTGELF
TRBV10-3 | AISVGLSKEIDTQY
TRBV4-2 | ASSQERGLLTDTQY
TRBV21-1 | ASSNRIVTPELAITDTQY
TRBV19 | ASSPRKGQINTEAF